These 8 T cell receptor beta chains came from one sample sequenced in a study of T cells expressing NK-cell markers. Using the 5' RACE reads, TCRdb records one entry per CDR3 protein without DNA. Its listing shows fewer than 40,000 distinct CDR3 sequences. Material for sequencing was blood T cells: a sorted CD56 or NKG2C T cell subset, CD4+ or CD8+ T cells, or bulk PBMC T cells (not recorded which). These receptors were taken from a woman between 18 and 69 years old in good health.

The J gene is TRBJ1-2, the V gene TRBV5-1; TCRdb's assignment of TRBD1 cannot be checked, as there is no DNA. From germline, CDR1 is SGHRS and CDR2 YFSETQ. This CDR3 region has 11 residues. The CDR3 region is CASSLGEQFTF.

The CDR3 loop is CASSHALAYQETQYF. V and J are TRBV2 and TRBJ2-5. CDR1 is SNHLY, CDR2 FYNNEI, per germline. The CDR3 contains 15 residues.

This chain links TRBV25-1 with TRBJ1-6. This CDR3 is 16 amino acids long. Germline V CDR1 and CDR2: MGHDK, SYGVNS. The CDR3 here is CASSLAGLSYNSPLHF.

The chain joins TRBV5-1 to TRBJ2-1; TCRdb's D gene call, TRBD2, goes unchecked for lack of DNA. Germline V gene data show CDR1 as SGHRS and CDR2 as YFSETQ. CDR3 length: 18 residues. CDR3: CASSLNLAGVTIYNEQFF.

The genes are TRBV6-6 and TRBJ1-1. Germline V gene lookup returns CDR1 MNHNY and CDR2 SVGAGI (reference sequence). The CDR3 has 11 amino acids. The CDR3 region is CASSYLVGTFF.

The chain employs TRBV6-5 and TRBJ2-3; TCRdb's assignment of TRBD1 cannot be checked, as there is no DNA. The germline CDR1 and CDR2 sequences are MNHEY and SVGAGI. The CDR3 totals 16 residues. The chain's CDR3 is CASSYRGQGTTDTQYF.

This chain connects TRBV5-1 to TRBJ1-2; TCRdb's D call, TRBD1, is unchecked because there is no DNA. Germline-derived CDR1 and CDR2 are SGHRS and YFSETQ. There are 14 residues in the CDR3. CDR3: CASSLGDRAGGYTF. The entire variable domain, with the rest obtained from reference TRBV5-1 and TRBJ1-2, is as follows: KAGVTQTPRYLIKTRGQQVTLSCSPISGHRSVSWYQQTPGQGLQFLFEYFSETQRNKGNFPGRFSGRQFSNSRSEMNVSTLELGDSALYLCASSLGDRAGGYTFGSGTRLTVV.

This CDR3 is CASSIDNVFNYGYTF. The gene calls are TRBV7-9 and TRBJ1-2. The V gene's germline CDR1 is SEHNR and CDR2 FQNEAQ (reference sequence). The CDR3 runs 15 residues.